This T cell receptor beta chain was identified in a study of regulatory T cells in long-lasting Graves disease (dated by TCRdb to the early 2020s). Study-level background: In the newly diagnosed Graves' disease group, patients had been taking antithyroid drugs for less than 3 months. A total of about 35 samples underwent TCR sequencing, from roughly 13 patients with persistent Graves' disease and approximately 20 patients with newly diagnosed Graves' disease. Persistent Graves' disease patients were compared with newly diagnosed Graves' disease patients by peripheral blood TCR sequencing and RNA sequencing. The study was conducted in China and was registered as a clinical trial. What the study reported, not specific to this receptor: More public clonotypes were shared among persistent patients (about 2,800) than among newly diagnosed patients (966). Persistent Graves' disease patients showed lower TCR Shannon entropy and fewer highly expanded clones than newly diagnosed patients, suggesting clonal expansion. Sequencing and analysis were restricted to the TCR beta chain. As a limitation, the authors acknowledged that the small sample size may reduce accuracy. Preferential use of TRBV28, TRBJ1-2 and TRBJ2-5 was observed in persistent disease, whereas TRBV20-1 and TRBJ2-1 were favored in newly diagnosed disease. Only peripheral blood was studied, because thyroid tissue, the primary lesion, was inaccessible.

Receptor amplification or capture employed multiplex PCR. The listed sequencing device is Illumina HiSeq 4000. iRepertoire HTBI primers and Arm-PCR amplification of CDR3 regions were used to construct TCR beta libraries. Gel purification was performed on PCR products prior to sequencing. The authors processed their data as follows. Gene usage analysis of CDR3 amino acid clonotypes relied on the 60 to 65 TRBV and around 14 TRBJ segments identified across samples. COPE and FqMerger were used to merge filtered high-quality paired reads into contigs. BLAST was used to align contigs to IMGT TRBV, TRBD and TRBJ reference genes, and CDR3 was defined according to IMGT. Any clonotype with a frequency above 0.1% was classified as a highly expanded clone. Shannon entropy served as the measure of repertoire diversity, while the Gini coefficient captured V-J evenness. Clonotypes shared by more than one individual were considered public. Starting from the raw public reads, TCRdb applied fastp trimming at Q25, assembled clones with MiXCR and retained in-frame beta chains. Rows merge per CDR3 protein into single entries with the most common DNA and genes. None of the V and J calls come from the authors' own analysis; TCRdb made them. The sample has approximately 470,000 distinct CDR3 sequences on record, around 16% of them singletons. The top ten hold 9.5% to 15% of the sample.

Interpreted using the paper, the time point label stands for: newly diagnosed GD, antithyroid drugs for less than 3 months. For both TCR sequencing and RNA sequencing, RNA was extracted from PBMCs using TRIzol. The diagnosis of Graves' disease followed American Thyroid Association guidelines. The patients came from an endocrinology department in Xi'an, China. Each patient gave about 8.1 milliliters of peripheral blood, collected in an EDTA anticoagulant tube. PBMCs were isolated by Ficoll Paque Plus density gradient separation without further T cell sorting. An Agilent 2100 Bioanalyzer and agarose gel were used to check RNA quality, while a NanoDrop 2000 measured RNA concentration. Regarding this clonotype: Its antigen specificity is not known. No much larger clone is present one base from it, and per-base qualities are unavailable.

V sheds 2 bases and J sheds 4 bases, leaving 10 bases between their ends. Counted from cysteine to phenylalanine, this CDR3 has 14 amino acids. Of all the DNA, just the CDR3 is kept, 42 bases in frame from base 1. As encoded in the germline V gene (reference sequence), CDR1 is SEHNR while CDR2 is FQNEAQ. These same data were also listed under a study on T cells in Graves' hyperthyroidism and ophthalmopathy. Per the second study: Stable Graves' hyperthyroidism was defined as the absence of progression to ophthalmopathy over 18 months of follow-up. Hyperthyroidism patients were newly diagnosed, had a disease duration of under 2 months, and were aged 18 to 65 years. Any patient with an uncontrolled infection, another autoimmune disease, pregnancy or lactation was excluded. Clinical symptoms, serum thyroxine and TRAb, thyroid ultrasound, and orbital computed tomography formed the basis for the diagnoses. For the first round of RT-PCR on the TCR CDR3, the HTBI primer set was used together with the Qiagen OneStep RT-PCR kit. Most expanded thyroid clonotypes (frequency above 0.001) were also found in blood, which suggests that blood repertoires may mirror thyroid immune responses. A model built on a 13 V-J signature distinguished ophthalmopathy from stable hyperthyroidism, reaching roughly 88% sensitivity and 81% to 83% specificity in cross-validation and 80%/75% in testing. In validation, progression to ophthalmopathy was predicted by the model with approximately 67% sensitivity and 72% to 85% specificity, a median of approximately 6.5 months before onset. To identify TCR V-J signatures that set the groups apart, the researchers used a discovery cohort of 90 to 100 patients, made up of some 41 with Graves' ophthalmopathy and 57 with stable Graves' hyperthyroidism. Prospective prediction of ophthalmopathy was tested in an independent validation cohort of 18 to 20 hyperthyroidism patients and 17 patients who later progressed to ophthalmopathy. The roughly 100 discovery patients were randomly divided into training and test sets at a 7:3 ratio. The study also compared thyroid tissue and blood T-cell repertoires from more than five Graves' hyperthyroidism patients. After sampling, hyperthyroidism patients received methimazole starting at 30 mg daily, and ophthalmopathy patients received high-dose intravenous methylprednisolone. The libraries were constructed in a second round of multiplex PCR and then size-selected and purified. The libraries were sequenced on an Illumina HiSeq2000 using paired-end 100 bp reads. SOAPnuke was used to process the raw data, with reads discarded if the reads contained adapters or uncalled bases, had a mean Phred below 15, or lacked an exact constant-primer or identifier match. COPE v1.2.5 was used to merge the high-quality paired reads, and each unique nucleotide sequence was defined as a clonotype. MiTCR v1.1 was used to align the clonotypes against IMGT TRBV, TRBD and TRBJ reference segments. Only V-J combinations with frequency above 0.0001, covering 99% to 99.2% of repertoires, were analysed. A TCS score was defined as the ratio between F50 (clonal expansion) and ExV (chaos), using BLOSUM62-based TCRdist between CDR3 peptides within each V-J. Welch's t-statistics and random forest reduced 514 V-J features to 13, which were used in a naive Bayes classifier (R e1071). Sample size was not statistically predetermined, and blinding of investigators to group allocation was not performed. According to the paper, TCR Vbeta CDR3 sequencing was carried out on 135 peripheral blood samples, which came from approximately 41 ophthalmopathy, around 75 hyperthyroidism and roughly 17 progressor patients.

The rearranged segments are TRBV7-9 and TRBJ2-3; no D gene call is confident. Material: peripheral blood mononuclear cells (PBMCs), obtained at new diagnosis, from a patient treated with antithyroid drugs. This sequence originates from a man between 35 and 55 years old with Graves disease. Donor details come from another sample of the same person, matched by shared clones. This receptor has the CDR3 CASSLRTNPDTQYF. The DNA sequence is TGTGCCAGCAGCTTAAGGACCAACCCAGATACGCAGTATTTT.